The clone carrying this TCR beta chain was counted at least ten times. The antigen is not known. CDR3 size: 14 residues. V was clipped by 9 bases and J by 10 bases, with 22 bases between them. Germline CDR1 LGHNT, CDR2 FRNRAP. The sample originates from a study of CD8 T cells in ankylosing spondylitis. Overall study findings and caveats: A motif of under 10 highly homologous TCR beta variants was seen as apparently characteristic of ankylosing spondylitis blood.

Scientists made TCR beta libraries using quantitative 5'-RACE with molecular barcodes. Via MiXCR, TCRdb re-called the 5' RACE reads, giving one row per CDR3 protein. The sample has roughly 38,000 distinct CDR3 sequences; 10% to 13% are singletons. The specimen was blood, either unsorted or a sorted T cell fraction (not recorded which). The chain is built from TRBV12-5 and TRBJ2-1, with D perhaps TRBD2 (5 bases). The clonotype originates from a male donor with ankylosing spondylitis or in good health (not recorded which). CDR3: CASQALRGQVEQFF. CDR3 in DNA: TGTGCTAGCCAGGCCCTTCGAGGGCAGGTAGAGCAGTTCTTC.